The 10 T cell receptor beta chains listed next were all sequenced from one sample in a study of monozygotic twins with inflammatory bowel disease. TCRdb reprocessed the 5' RACE reads, with one entry per CDR3 protein and no DNA. The sample is made up of 400,000 to 500,000 distinct CDR3 sequences, and the top ten hold 2% to 3% of it. The sequencing sample was made of blood. The receptors come from a human donor with ulcerative colitis or Crohn's disease, or a healthy co-twin of an affected twin (not recorded which).

This chain joins TRBV7-9 and TRBJ2-3; TCRdb lists TRBD2, though no DNA is available to test this call. CDR3 length equals 16 residues. The germline V gene encodes CDR1 SEHNR and CDR2 FQNEAQ (reference sequence). The CDR3 sequence is CASSDWTSGGSDTQYF.

V gene TRBV12-3 or TRBV12-4 combines with J gene TRBJ2-7. There are 15 residues in the CDR3. The CDR3 sequence is CASSNAYSRIYEQYF.

The CDR3 sequence: CASSRPGQINTEAFF. The chain employs TRBV3-1 and TRBJ1-1; TCRdb returns TRBD1, unconfirmable since there is no DNA. Germline values: CDR1 LGHDT, CDR2 YNNKEL (reference sequence). The CDR3 sequence is 15 residues long. Drawing the rest from reference TRBV3-1 and TRBJ1-1, the complete variable domain is DTAVSQTPKYLVTQMGNDKSIKCEQNLGHDTMYWYKQDSKKFLKIMFSYNNKELIINETVPNRFSPKSPDKAHLNLHINSLELGDSAVYFCASSRPGQINTEAFFGQGTRLTVV.

This sequence joins TRBV12-3 or TRBV12-4 and TRBJ1-2; TCRdb's assignment of TRBD1 cannot be checked, as there is no DNA. CDR3 size: 13 residues. Here the CDR3 reads CAPTDVGDYGYTF.

The chain is built from TRBV27 and TRBJ2-6. Germline V gene data show CDR1 as MNHEY and CDR2 as SMNVEV (reference sequence). CDR3 length equals 16 residues. The CDR3 reads CASSNLRGSGANVLTF. The complete variable domain, with remaining parts taken from reference TRBV27 and TRBJ2-6, reads EAQVTQNPRYLITVTGKKLTVTCSQNMNHEYMSWYRQDPGLGLRQIYYSMNVEVTDKGDVPEGYKVSRKEKRNFPLILESPSPNQTSLYFCASSNLRGSGANVLTFGAGSRLTVL.

The chain joins TRBV2 to TRBJ1-2. CDR1 is SNHLY, CDR2 FYNNEI, per germline. CDR3 size: 13 residues. The CDR3 here is CASALEGPYGYTF. Filled out from reference TRBV2 and TRBJ1-2, the complete variable domain reads EPEVTQTPSHQVTQMGQEVILRCVPISNHLYFYWYRQILGQKVEFLVSFYNNEISEKSEIFDDQFSVERPDGSNFTLKIRSTKLEDSAMYFCASALEGPYGYTFGSGTRLTVV.

The V and J genes are TRBV5-4 and TRBJ2-2; TCRdb outputs TRBD1, but without DNA this stays unchecked. Germline CDR1 reads SGHNT; CDR2 reads YYREEE (reference sequence). CDR3 length: 15 residues. The CDR3 loop is CASSKDSANTGELFF.

The rearrangement uses TRBV7-9 and TRBJ1-1. Germline assignment: CDR1 SEHNR and CDR2 FQNEAQ (reference sequence). The CDR3 covers 13 residues. CDR3 residues: CASSLLSNLGAFF.

This chain uses TRBV6-6 with TRBJ2-7. The CDR3 sequence is 12 residues long. Germline V gene lookup returns CDR1 MNHNY and CDR2 SVGAGI (reference sequence). CDR3 amino acids: CASSTANYEQYF.

The gene calls are TRBV29-1 and TRBJ2-5. The CDR3 is 13 residues long. CDR1 is SQVTM and CDR2 is ANQGSEA in the germline V gene. The CDR3 sequence is CSVEFISRETQYF.